This TCR beta chain originates from a study of CD8 T cells in ankylosing spondylitis. The TCR beta libraries were generated through quantitative 5'-RACE incorporating molecular barcodes. TCRdb re-called the 5' RACE reads through MiXCR, storing one row per CDR3 protein. The table lists about 500,000 distinct CDR3 sequences, roughly 5.2% of them singletons, with approximately 3.5% in the top ten. Overall study results and limits: Past studies reported some motif variants in reactive arthritis synovial fluid and blood. Peripheral blood held disease-linked clones only at relatively low frequency, and these were CD8+. For ankylosing spondylitis blood, a TCR beta motif of seven to nine highly homologous variants appeared characteristic.

CDR3 length equals 15 residues. The V end was cut by 5 bases, the J end by 0 bases, with 14 bases between. Germline values: CDR1 SGHTA, CDR2 FQGTGA. This clonotype was seen at least ten times. Its antigen is unidentified. The clonotype originates from a male donor with ankylosing spondylitis. The V call is TRBV7-3, the J call TRBJ2-7, with D possibly called TRBD1 or TRBD2 (6 bases each). What was sequenced was blood, either unsorted or a sorted T cell fraction (not recorded which). Here the CDR3 DNA reads TGTGCCAGCAGCACTTTGAGGGGGGCCTCCTACGAGCAGTACTTC. It specifies CASSTLRGASYEQYF.